The source of this T cell receptor (beta chain) is a study of CD8 T cells in ankylosing spondylitis. A remark on this clonotype: Antigen: not known.

Each TCR beta library was made by quantitative 5'-RACE that incorporated molecular barcodes. TCRdb reprocessed the 5' RACE reads via MiXCR and lists one record per CDR3 protein. The table has about 800,000 distinct CDR3 sequences, approximately 12% seen once. Findings and limits, study-wide: Enrichment of disease-linked clones was reportedly significant in matched ankylosing spondylitis synovial fluid. Among TCR beta sequences, a motif of several highly homologous variants appeared characteristic of ankylosing spondylitis blood.

The sample consisted of blood, either unsorted or a sorted T cell fraction (not recorded which). This TCR was sampled from a male donor with ankylosing spondylitis.

The CDR3 sequence: CASSPSASEQYF. The CDR3 DNA follows: TGTGCCAGCAGCCCTTCGGCGTCCGAGCAGTACTTC. The chain uses TRBV7-2 and TRBJ2-7, with D uncertain. CDR3 length: 12 residues. Germline CDR1 SGHTA, CDR2 FQGNSA. V was cut by 5 bases and J by 6 bases, with 11 bases left in between.